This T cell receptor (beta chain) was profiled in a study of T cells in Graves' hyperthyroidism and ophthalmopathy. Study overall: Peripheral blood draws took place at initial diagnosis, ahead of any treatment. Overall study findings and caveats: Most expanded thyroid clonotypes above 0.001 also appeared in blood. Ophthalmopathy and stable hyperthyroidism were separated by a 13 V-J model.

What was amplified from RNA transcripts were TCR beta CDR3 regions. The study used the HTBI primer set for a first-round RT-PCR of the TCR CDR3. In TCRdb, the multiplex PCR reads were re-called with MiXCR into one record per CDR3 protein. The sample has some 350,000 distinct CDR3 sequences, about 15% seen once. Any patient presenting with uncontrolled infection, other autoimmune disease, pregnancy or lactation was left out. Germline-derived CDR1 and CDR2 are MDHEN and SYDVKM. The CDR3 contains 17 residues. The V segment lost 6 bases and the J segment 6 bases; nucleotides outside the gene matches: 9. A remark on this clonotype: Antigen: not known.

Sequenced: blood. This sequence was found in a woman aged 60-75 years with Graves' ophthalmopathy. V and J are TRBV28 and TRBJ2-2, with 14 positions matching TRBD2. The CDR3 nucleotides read TGTGCCAGCAGGACTAGCGGGAGGGCCCTCAGGGCCGGGGAGCTGTTTTTT. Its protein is CASRTSGRALRAGELFF.